This T cell receptor (beta chain) was retrieved from a study of cytomegalovirus exposure and HLA in healthy donors. V dropped 0 bases and J dropped 4; count of bases not matched to a gene: 12. CDR1 and CDR2 from the germline V gene are SGHRS and YFSETQ. The length of the CDR3 is 17 residues. The study ran its PCR with 60 Vbeta and 13 Jbeta primers. Only in-frame clones appear in the TCRdb table, and some are missing; sequencing was by immunoSEQ multiplex PCR. The sample comprises about 70,000 clones, around two thirds of which are singletons, and 10% to 12% rests with the top ten. The study's findings and limits: Accounts indicate the classifier identified cytomegalovirus status with strong specificity and sensitivity. Presence/absence analyses treated sequencing depth as roughly uniform across donors.

Concerning this clone: The antigen is undetermined.

Sequenced material: PBMCs. The chain recombines TRBV5-1 with TRBJ2-5; TRBD1 aligns across 7 bases. The source is a human donor in good health. The CDR3 loop is CASSLAGRTGEGETQYF. Here the CDR3 DNA reads TGCGCCAGCAGCTTGGCAGGTCGGACAGGAGAGGGAGAGACCCAGTACTTC.